Shown below are 9 T cell receptor beta chains from a single sample sequenced in a study of blood T cell repertoires in COVID-19. Measured with immunoSEQ multiplex PCR; TCRdb has only the in-frame clones, and not every one. Found here are 60,000 to 85,000 clones, around 75% of them singletons; the top ten hold around 20%. Sequencing was performed on peripheral blood. These receptors were obtained from a man in his 70s with acute or convalescent COVID-19.

V is TRBV6-5 and J is TRBJ1-5; D uncertain. V was cut by 2 bases and J by 4 bases, with 3 bases left in between. The CDR3 contains 12 residues. Per germline, CDR1 MNHEY and CDR2 SVGAGI. The CDR3 sequence is CASSYLNQPQHF. In DNA, the CDR3 is TGTGCCAGCAGTTACCTGAATCAGCCCCAGCATTTT.

J is TRBJ1-4 and V is TRBV5-1, with 10 bases matching TRBD1. The CDR3 runs to 16 residues. V shed 4 bases, J shed 3 bases, and the junction held 6 bases outside the gene matches. From germline, CDR1 is SGHRS and CDR2 YFSETQ. The CDR3 DNA follows: TGCGCCAGCAGCGCGGGACAGGGGACCGCTAATGAAAAACTGTTTTTT. The encoded protein is CASSAGQGTANEKLFF.

V gene TRBV28 combines with J gene TRBJ1-5; TRBD1 aligns across 9 bases. With 6 bases clipped from V and 5 bases from J, the junction kept 14 bases outside the gene matches. This CDR3 is built from 17 residues. Germline values: CDR1 MDHEN, CDR2 SYDVKM. The CDR3 DNA follows: TGTGCCAGCAGCCCCTTTGGACAGGGGAAACGATATCAGCCCCAGCATTTT. Translation: CASSPFGQGKRYQPQHF.

The gene calls are TRBV6-5 and TRBJ2-1; tentative D call: TRBD1 (5 bases). Trimming shortened V by 7 bases and J by 8 bases, and 18 bases separated the two germline ends. This CDR3 is 14 amino acids long. Per the germline V gene, CDR1 is MNHEY and CDR2 is SVGAGI. CDR3 amino acids: CASTLSQGVDEQFF. CDR3 coding DNA: TGTGCCAGCACTTTGAGCCAGGGTGTAGATGAGCAGTTCTTC.

This clone was seen once. V is TRBV19 and J is TRBJ1-5; 8 bases align to TRBD1. The CDR3 runs to 17 residues. The J segment lost 5 bases and the V segment lost 6 bases, leaving 15 bases of the junction unmatched. The V gene's germline CDR1 is LNHDA and CDR2 SQIVND (reference sequence). In nucleotides, the CDR3 is TGTGCCAGTAGCCCAGGACAGGGTCTGAGGGGGCATCAGCCCCAGCATTTT. Protein product: CASSPGQGLRGHQPQHF.

This clone was detected a few times. V gene TRBV18 combines with J gene TRBJ1-4; TRBD1 aligns across 7 bases. CDR3 length: 16 residues. V dropped 3 bases and J dropped 7; count of bases not matched to a gene: 11. Germline values: CDR1 KGHSH, CDR2 LQKENI. The DNA of the CDR3 is TGTGCCAGCTCACCTTCTCTGACAGGGCTTAGTGAAAAACTGTTTTTT. It translates to CASSPSLTGLSEKLFF.

The genes are TRBV3-1 (or the pseudogene TRBV3-2) and TRBJ2-2, with TRBD2 matching 16 bases. There are 20 residues in the CDR3. Trimming cost V 2 bases and J 0 bases; bases outside gene matches: 6. CDR1 and CDR2 from the germline V gene are LGHDT and YNNKEL (reference sequence). Here the CDR3 DNA reads TGTGCCAGCAGCCAAAGAGGGGGGACTAGCGGGAGGGCGAACACCGGGGAGCTGTTTTTT. It specifies CASSQRGGTSGRANTGELFF.

The V and J genes are TRBV10-3 and TRBJ1-2; D is possibly TRBD1 (6 bases). The V gene's germline CDR1 is ENHRY and CDR2 SYGVKD. CDR3 length equals 16 residues. Trimming took off 1 base at V and 4 bases at J, with 16 bases between the two ends. The chain's CDR3 is CAISEFAGQSTYGYTF. Written as DNA, the CDR3 is TGTGCCATCAGTGAGTTCGCTGGACAGAGCACCTATGGCTACACCTTC.

The chain combines TRBV28 with TRBJ2-6, with D tentatively TRBD1 (6 bases). CDR3 length: 14 amino acids. The V end lost 4 bases, the J end lost 2 bases, and 6 bases lay between the germline ends. Germline assignment: CDR1 MDHEN and CDR2 SYDVKM. CDR3 nucleotides: TGTGCCAGCAGTTGGGGGCCTGGGGCCAACGTCCTGACTTTC. Residues: CASSWGPGANVLTF.